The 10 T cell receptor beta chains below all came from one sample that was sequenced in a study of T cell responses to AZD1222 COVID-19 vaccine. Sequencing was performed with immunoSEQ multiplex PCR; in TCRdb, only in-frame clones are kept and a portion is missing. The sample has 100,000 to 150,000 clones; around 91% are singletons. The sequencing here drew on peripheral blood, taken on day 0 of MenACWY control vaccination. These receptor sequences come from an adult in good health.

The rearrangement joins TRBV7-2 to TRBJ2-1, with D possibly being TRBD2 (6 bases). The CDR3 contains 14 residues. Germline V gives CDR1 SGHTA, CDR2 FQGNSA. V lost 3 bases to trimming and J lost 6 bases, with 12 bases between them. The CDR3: CASSFLLGGNEQFF. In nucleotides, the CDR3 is TGTGCCAGCAGCTTTCTCTTGGGGGGCAATGAGCAGTTCTTC.

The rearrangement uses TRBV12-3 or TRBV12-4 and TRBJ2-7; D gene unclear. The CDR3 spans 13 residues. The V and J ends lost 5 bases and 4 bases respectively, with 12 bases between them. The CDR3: CASSPGLPYEQYF. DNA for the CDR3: TGTGCCAGCAGTCCGGGCCTACCTTACGAGCAGTACTTC.

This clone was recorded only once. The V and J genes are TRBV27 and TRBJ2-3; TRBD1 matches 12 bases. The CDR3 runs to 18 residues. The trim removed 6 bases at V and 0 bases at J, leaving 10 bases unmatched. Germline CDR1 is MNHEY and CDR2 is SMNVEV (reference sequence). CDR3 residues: CASSHGTGGPSSTDTQYF. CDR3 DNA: TGTGCCAGCAGCCATGGGACAGGGGGCCCCTCTAGCACAGATACGCAGTATTTT.

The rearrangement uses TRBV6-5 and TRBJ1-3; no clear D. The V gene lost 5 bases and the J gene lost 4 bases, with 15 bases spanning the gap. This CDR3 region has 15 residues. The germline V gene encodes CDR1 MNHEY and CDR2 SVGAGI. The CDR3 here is CASSRTGPGGNTIYF. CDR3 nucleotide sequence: TGTGCCAGCAGTAGGACGGGTCCGGGGGGAAACACCATATATTTT.

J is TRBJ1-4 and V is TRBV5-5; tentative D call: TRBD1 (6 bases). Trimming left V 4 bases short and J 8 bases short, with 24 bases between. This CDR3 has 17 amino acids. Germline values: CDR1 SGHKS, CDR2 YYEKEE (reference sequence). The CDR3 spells CASSPPSMGGRGEKLFF. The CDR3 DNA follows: TGTGCCAGCAGCCCTCCATCGATGGGGGGGCGAGGGGAAAAACTGTTTTTT.

In DNA, the CDR3 is TGTGCCAGCAGACCAGGGGGCGCGGGTGGCTACACCTTC. Protein: CASRPGGAGGYTF. The rearrangement links TRBV28 to TRBJ1-2; 8 bases are shared with TRBD1. J gave up 7 bases and V 6 bases, and 7 bases lay outside the gene matches. The CDR3 has 13 amino acids. Germline V gives CDR1 MDHEN, CDR2 SYDVKM.

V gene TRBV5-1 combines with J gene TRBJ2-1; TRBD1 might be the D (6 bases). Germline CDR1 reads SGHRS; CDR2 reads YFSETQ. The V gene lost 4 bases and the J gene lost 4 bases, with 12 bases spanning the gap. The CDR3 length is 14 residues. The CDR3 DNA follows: TGCGCCAGCAGCCTACTGGGGGCTTACAATGAGCAGTTCTTC. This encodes CASSLLGAYNEQFF.

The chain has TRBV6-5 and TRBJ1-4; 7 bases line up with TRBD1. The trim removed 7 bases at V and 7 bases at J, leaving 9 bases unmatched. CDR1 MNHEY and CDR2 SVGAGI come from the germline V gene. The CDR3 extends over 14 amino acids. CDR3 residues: CASKTRGMGEKLFF. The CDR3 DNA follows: TGTGCCAGCAAAACCAGGGGGATGGGTGAAAAACTGTTTTTT.

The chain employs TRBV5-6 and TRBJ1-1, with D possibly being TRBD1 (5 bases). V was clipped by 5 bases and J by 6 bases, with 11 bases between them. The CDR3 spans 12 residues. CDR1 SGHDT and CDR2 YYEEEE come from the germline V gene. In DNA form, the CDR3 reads TGTGCCAGCAGGGCCGGGGGGTCTGAAGCTTTCTTT. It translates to CASRAGGSEAFF.

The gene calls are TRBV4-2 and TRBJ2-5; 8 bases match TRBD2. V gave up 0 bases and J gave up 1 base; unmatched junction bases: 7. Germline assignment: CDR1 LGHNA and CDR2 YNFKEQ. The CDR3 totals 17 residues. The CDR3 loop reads CASSQEGGLGAQETQYF. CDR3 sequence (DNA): TGTGCCAGCAGCCAAGAGGGGGGACTAGGGGCCCAAGAGACCCAGTACTTC.